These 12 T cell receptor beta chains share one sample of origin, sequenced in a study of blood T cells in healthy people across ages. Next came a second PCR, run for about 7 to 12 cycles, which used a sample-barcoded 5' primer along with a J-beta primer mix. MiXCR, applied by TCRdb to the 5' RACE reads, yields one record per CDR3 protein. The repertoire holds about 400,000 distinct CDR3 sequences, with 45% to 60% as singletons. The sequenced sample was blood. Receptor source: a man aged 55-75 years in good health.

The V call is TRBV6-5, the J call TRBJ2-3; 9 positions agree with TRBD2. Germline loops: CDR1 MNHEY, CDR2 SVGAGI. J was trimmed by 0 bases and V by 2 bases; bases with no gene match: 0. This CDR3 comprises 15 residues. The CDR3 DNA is TGTGCCAGCAGTTACGCGGGGGGGAGCACAGATACGCAGTATTTT. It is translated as CASSYAGGSTDTQYF.

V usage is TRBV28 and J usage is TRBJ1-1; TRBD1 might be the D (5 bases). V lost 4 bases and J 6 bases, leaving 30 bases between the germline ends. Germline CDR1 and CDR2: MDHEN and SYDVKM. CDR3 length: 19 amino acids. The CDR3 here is CASSSYAIRPAAARAEAFF. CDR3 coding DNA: TGTGCCAGCAGTTCATACGCCATAAGGCCCGCCGCCGCCAGGGCTGAAGCTTTCTTT. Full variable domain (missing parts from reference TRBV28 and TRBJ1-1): DVKVTQSSRYLVKRTGEKVFLECVQDMDHENMFWYRQDPGLGLRLIYFSYDVKMKEKGDIPEGYSVSREKKERFSLILESASTNQTSMYLCASSSYAIRPAAARAEAFFGQGTRLTVV.

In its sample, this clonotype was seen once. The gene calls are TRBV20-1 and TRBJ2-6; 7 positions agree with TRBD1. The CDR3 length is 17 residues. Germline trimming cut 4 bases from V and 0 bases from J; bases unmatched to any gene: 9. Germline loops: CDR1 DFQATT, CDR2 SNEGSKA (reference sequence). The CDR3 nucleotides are TGCAGTGCTAATAATAGACAGGGCGACTCTGGGGCCAACGTCCTGACTTTC. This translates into CSANNRQGDSGANVLTF.

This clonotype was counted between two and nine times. CDR3 sequence reads: CASSALSGLAKNIQYF. As DNA, the CDR3 is TGTGCCAGCAGCGCACTTAGCGGGCTAGCCAAAAACATTCAGTACTTC. The chain employs TRBV7-2 and TRBJ2-4; 7 nucleotides line up with TRBD2. V trimming: 5 bases; J trimming: 0 bases; junction bases outside the gene matches: 7. CDR3 length: 16 residues. CDR1 is SGHTA, CDR2 FQGNSA, per germline. Together with reference TRBV7-2 and TRBJ2-4, the CDR3 gives the full variable domain: GAGVSQSPSNKVTEKGKDVELRCDPISGHTALYWYRQSLGQGLEFLIYFQGNSAPDKSGLPSDRFSAERTGGSVSTLTIQRTQQEDSAVYLCASSALSGLAKNIQYFGAGTRLSVL.

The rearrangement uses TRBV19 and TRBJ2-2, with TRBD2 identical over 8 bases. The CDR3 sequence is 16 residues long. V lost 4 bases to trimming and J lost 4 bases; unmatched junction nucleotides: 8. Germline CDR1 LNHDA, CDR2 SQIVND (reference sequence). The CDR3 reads CASSKLAGSGTGELFF. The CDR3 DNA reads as TGTGCCAGTAGTAAATTAGCGGGAAGCGGCACCGGGGAGCTGTTTTTT.

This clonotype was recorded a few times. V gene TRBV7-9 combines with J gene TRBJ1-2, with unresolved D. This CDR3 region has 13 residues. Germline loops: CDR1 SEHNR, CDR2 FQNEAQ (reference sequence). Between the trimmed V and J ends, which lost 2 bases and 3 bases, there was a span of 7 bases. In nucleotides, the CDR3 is TGTGCCAGCAGCTTACAGCGGGACTATGGCTACACCTTC. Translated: CASSLQRDYGYTF.

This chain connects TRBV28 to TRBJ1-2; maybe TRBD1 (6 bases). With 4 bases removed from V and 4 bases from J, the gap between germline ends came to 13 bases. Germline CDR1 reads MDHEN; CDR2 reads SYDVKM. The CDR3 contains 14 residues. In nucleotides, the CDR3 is TGTGCCAGCAGTTACACAGGGCTGGGCTATGGCTACACCTTC. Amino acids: CASSYTGLGYGYTF.

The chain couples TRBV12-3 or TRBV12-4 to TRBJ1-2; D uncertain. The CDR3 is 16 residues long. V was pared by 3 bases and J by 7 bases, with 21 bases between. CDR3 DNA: TGTGCCAGCAGTTTTGTAGGGAATCCGGTCTCCTCTGGCTACACCTTC. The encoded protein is CASSFVGNPVSSGYTF.

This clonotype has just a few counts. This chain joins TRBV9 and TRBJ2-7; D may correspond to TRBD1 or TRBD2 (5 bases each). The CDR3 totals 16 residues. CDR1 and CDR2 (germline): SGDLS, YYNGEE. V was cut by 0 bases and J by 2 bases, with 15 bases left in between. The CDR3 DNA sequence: TGTGCCAGCAGCGTAGTGCCCGGGGCAGGCCCCTACGAGCAGTACTTC. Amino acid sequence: CASSVVPGAGPYEQYF.

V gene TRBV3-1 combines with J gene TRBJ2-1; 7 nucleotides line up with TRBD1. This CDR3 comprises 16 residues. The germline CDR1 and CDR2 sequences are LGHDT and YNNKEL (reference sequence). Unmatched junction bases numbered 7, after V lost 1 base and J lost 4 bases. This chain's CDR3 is CASSQVSQTGYNEQFF. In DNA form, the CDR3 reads TGTGCCAGCAGCCAAGTTTCCCAGACAGGGTACAATGAGCAGTTCTTC.

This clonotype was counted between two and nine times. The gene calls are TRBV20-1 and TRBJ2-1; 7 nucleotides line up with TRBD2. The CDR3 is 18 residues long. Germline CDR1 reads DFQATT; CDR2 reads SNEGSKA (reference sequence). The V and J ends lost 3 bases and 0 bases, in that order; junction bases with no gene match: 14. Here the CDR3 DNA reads TGCAGTGCTAGCCCACTATACAGAGCGGGAAACTCCTACAATGAGCAGTTCTTC. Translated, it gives CSASPLYRAGNSYNEQFF.

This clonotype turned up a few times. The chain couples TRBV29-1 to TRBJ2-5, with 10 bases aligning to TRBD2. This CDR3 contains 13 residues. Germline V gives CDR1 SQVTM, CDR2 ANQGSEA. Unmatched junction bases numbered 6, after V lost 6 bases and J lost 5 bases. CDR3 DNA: TGCAGCGTCCTAGCGGGAGTAGGGGAGACCCAGTACTTC. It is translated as CSVLAGVGETQYF.